One and the same sample provided the 28 T cell receptor beta chains below, sequenced in a study of CXCR3-negative and CXCR3-positive naive CD8 T cells. Findings and limits, study-wide: TRB CDR3 hydrophobicity was greater in CXCR3-positive naive cells than in CXCR3-negative naive cells.

These receptors are not linked to any known antigen. With UMI labels, 5' RACE was used to prepare the TRB cDNA libraries. TCRdb reprocessed the 5' RACE reads and reports one entry per CDR3 protein, with no DNA. Here the sample table reports about 110,000 distinct CDR3 sequences. Sample: naive CXCR3+ CD8+ T cells from blood. Regarding subset: CD45RO-CCR7+CD27+CD95- naive CD8+ T cells expressing CXCR3 (TNR3+). The receptor set was obtained from a human donor in good health. Some clones in this sample may be carry-over from other donors' samples.

The chain has TRBV6-6 and TRBJ2-7. Germline V CDR1 and CDR2: MNHNY, SVGAGI (reference sequence). The CDR3 runs to 13 residues. CDR3: CASKGISSYEQYF.

The chain couples TRBV7-9 to TRBJ2-1. There are 13 residues in the CDR3. The germline V gene has CDR1 SEHNR and CDR2 FQNEAQ (reference sequence). The CDR3 is CASSLSTSNEQFF.

The chain couples TRBV29-1 to TRBJ2-1; checking the TCRdb D call of TRBD2 is not possible without DNA. The CDR3 length is 14 residues. Germline V CDR1 and CDR2: SQVTM, ANQGSEA. The CDR3 here is CSVGLAGDYNEQFF.

The chain employs TRBV20-1 and TRBJ2-7; TCRdb gives TRBD1 as the D gene, but with no DNA this cannot be confirmed. Germline CDR1 and CDR2: DFQATT and SNEGSKA (reference sequence). The CDR3 covers 14 residues. The CDR3 region is CSALGAGSAYEQYF.

V and J are TRBV7-7 and TRBJ2-1; TCRdb designates TRBD2, a call that cannot be tested without DNA. The germline gives CDR1 SSHAT, CDR2 FNYEAQ (reference sequence). The CDR3 loop spans 15 amino acids. CDR3 region: CASSLGRAGTNEQFF.

This chain connects TRBV6-5 to TRBJ2-3. Germline CDR1 reads MNHEY; CDR2 reads SVGAGI. The CDR3 length is 13 residues. This chain's CDR3 is CASTFGPSDTQYF.

This chain connects TRBV7-9 to TRBJ1-2; TCRdb indicates TRBD1, and absent DNA this call remains unverified. The CDR3 runs to 15 residues. The germline gives CDR1 SEHNR, CDR2 FQNEAQ (reference sequence). CDR3 in amino acids: CASSPTGGANYGYTF.

The chain has TRBV9 and TRBJ2-3. The CDR3 totals 14 residues. Germline lookup yields CDR1 SGDLS and CDR2 YYNGEE. The CDR3 protein is CASSALSGTDTQYF.

The chain joins TRBV29-1 to TRBJ1-1; without DNA, the TCRdb call of TRBD1 cannot be checked. This CDR3 spans 14 amino acids. The germline V gene encodes CDR1 SQVTM and CDR2 ANQGSEA. This chain's CDR3 is CSVGGGGGSTEAFF.

This rearrangement joins TRBV20-1 to TRBJ2-3; TCRdb returns TRBD2, unconfirmable since there is no DNA. Germline lookup yields CDR1 DFQATT and CDR2 SNEGSKA (reference sequence). CDR3 size: 18 residues. This chain's CDR3 is CSTVKAVGLAGYTDTQYF.

V gene TRBV4-1 combines with J gene TRBJ2-1; checking the TCRdb D call of TRBD1 is not possible without DNA. This CDR3 spans 18 amino acids. Per germline, CDR1 MGHRA and CDR2 YSYEKL. CDR3 protein: CASSQGGVGGYSYNEQFF.

The CDR3: CASSTPGGTDTQYF. V usage is TRBV12-3 or TRBV12-4 and J usage is TRBJ2-3; TCRdb selects TRBD1, and the lack of DNA leaves this call unchecked. This CDR3 has 14 amino acids.

The chain recombines TRBV7-9 with TRBJ2-7; TCRdb outputs TRBD1, but without DNA this stays unchecked. The length of the CDR3 is 16 residues. Per the germline V gene, CDR1 is SEHNR and CDR2 is FQNEAQ (reference sequence). The CDR3 spells CASSAIDRGITYEQYF.

The chain joins TRBV15 to TRBJ1-5. Germline V gene sequence: CDR1 LNHNV, CDR2 YYDKDF (reference sequence). CDR3 length equals 12 residues. The CDR3 sequence is CATSSENQPQHF.

The chain combines TRBV12-3 or TRBV12-4 with TRBJ1-1. The CDR3 has 14 amino acids. CDR3 amino acids: CASSSQDRNTEAFF.

The chain is built from TRBV7-3 and TRBJ2-3; the D call from TCRdb, TRBD1, cannot be confirmed without DNA. This CDR3 region has 14 residues. Looked up from germline, CDR1 is SGHTA and CDR2 is FQGTGA. The CDR3: CASSPGVGADTQYF.

The rearrangement joins TRBV27 to TRBJ1-3. The CDR3 runs 15 residues. The germline V gene has CDR1 MNHEY and CDR2 SMNVEV (reference sequence). This chain's CDR3 is CASSLPCFPGNTIYF.

This rearrangement joins TRBV20-1 to TRBJ2-5; TCRdb's assignment of TRBD2 cannot be checked, as there is no DNA. Per the germline V gene, CDR1 is DFQATT and CDR2 is SNEGSKA (reference sequence). The CDR3 loop spans 14 amino acids. This CDR3 reads CSAETDRRGETQYF.

This rearrangement joins TRBV5-1 to TRBJ2-7; TCRdb indicates TRBD1, and absent DNA this call remains unverified. Germline lookup yields CDR1 SGHRS and CDR2 YFSETQ. The CDR3 extends over 15 amino acids. The CDR3 loop reads CASSTWTGGQDEQYF.

V is TRBV27 and J is TRBJ2-7; TCRdb calls TRBD1, which cannot be checked without DNA. Germline values: CDR1 MNHEY, CDR2 SMNVEV (reference sequence). The CDR3 consists of 15 residues. The CDR3 spells CASSLTGTGAYEQYF.

The chain couples TRBV6-6 to TRBJ1-2; TCRdb designates TRBD1, a call that cannot be tested without DNA. Germline CDR1 reads MNHNY; CDR2 reads SVGAGI (reference sequence). The CDR3 runs to 14 residues. CDR3: CASNLIGEPYGYTF.

CDR3 sequence reads: CASSLAGGSYTEAFF. V usage is TRBV5-5 and J usage is TRBJ1-1. The CDR3 extends over 15 amino acids. CDR1 is SGHKS and CDR2 is YYEKEE in the germline V gene (reference sequence).

The chain links TRBV12-3 or TRBV12-4 to TRBJ1-1. This CDR3 comprises 12 residues. The CDR3 sequence is CASSFLPDEAFF.

The chain uses TRBV27 and TRBJ2-1. Germline V lookup: CDR1 MNHEY, CDR2 SMNVEV (reference sequence). The CDR3 runs to 12 residues. The CDR3 sequence: CASRDLGNEQFF.

The chain is built from TRBV7-2 and TRBJ2-7. The V gene's germline CDR1 is SGHTA and CDR2 FQGNSA. This CDR3 is 11 amino acids long. The CDR3 loop is CASSVGWEQYF.

The chain uses TRBV28 and TRBJ2-1; TCRdb names TRBD2, which stays unverified in the absence of DNA. Germline V gene sequence: CDR1 MDHEN, CDR2 SYDVKM. The CDR3 has 15 residues. The CDR3 region is CASRLPDSENNEQFF.

The genes are TRBV29-1 and TRBJ2-1; as DNA is missing, the TRBD2 call by TCRdb cannot be tested. Germline V gene lookup returns CDR1 SQVTM and CDR2 ANQGSEA. This CDR3 is 13 amino acids long. The CDR3 loop reads CSGLSGGVNEQFF.

This rearrangement joins TRBV5-6 to TRBJ2-3; TCRdb picks TRBD2, but there is no DNA to check that call. Germline loops: CDR1 SGHDT, CDR2 YYEEEE. The CDR3 totals 16 residues. The CDR3 here is CASSSGLRDYTDTQYF.